Listed here are 30 T cell receptor beta chains from one sample, sequenced in a study of T cells after posttransplantation cyclophosphamide. The protocol was immunoSEQ multiplex PCR, while the TCRdb copy is restricted to in-frame clones and leaves out a portion. In the table there are 66,000 or so clones, just over 90% of which are singletons. Input material: PBMCs. Receptors originate from a woman aged 30 to 39 in good health and a related stem cell transplant donor.

This clone was observed a single time. V and J are TRBV9 and TRBJ1-2; D unresolved. CDR1 SGDLS and CDR2 YYNGEE come from the germline V gene. The CDR3 length is 14 residues. V was trimmed by 3 bases and J by 0 bases, leaving 9 bases between them. The CDR3 nucleotides read TGTGCCAGCAGCGGTACGGCCTCTAACTATGGCTACACCTTC. Its translation is CASSGTASNYGYTF.

The chain combines TRBV6-5 with TRBJ1-3; 9 positions agree with TRBD1. The CDR3 has 14 amino acids. The germline gives CDR1 MNHEY, CDR2 SVGAGI. The V and J ends lost 6 bases and 4 bases, in that order; junction bases with no gene match: 4. CDR3 in DNA: TGTGCCAGCAGGCGGGGGACAGGGGGAAACACCATATATTTT. This gives the protein CASRRGTGGNTIYF.

This rearrangement joins TRBV10-2 to TRBJ2-7, with D perhaps assigned TRBD1 or TRBD2 (7 bases each). CDR1 and CDR2 from the germline V gene are WSHSY and SAAADI. The V gene lost 6 bases and the J gene lost 2 bases, with 17 bases spanning the gap. CDR3 length: 15 amino acids. CDR3 loop: CASREQGRGTYEQYF. Here the CDR3 DNA reads TGCGCCAGCAGGGAACAGGGGAGGGGAACCTACGAGCAGTACTTC.

The V and J genes are TRBV11-2 and TRBJ2-5; 9 bases align to TRBD2. Germline CDR1 reads SGHAT; CDR2 reads FQNNGV. Germline trimming cut 6 bases from V and 2 bases from J; bases unmatched to any gene: 10. The CDR3 extends over 16 amino acids. CDR3 DNA: TGTGCCAGCAGTCGATACATCAGCGGGGGGCAAGAGACCCAGTACTTC. Translating it yields CASSRYISGGQETQYF.

The gene calls are TRBV30 and TRBJ1-3; 7 nucleotides match TRBD1. Germline lookup yields CDR1 GTSNPN and CDR2 SVGIG (reference sequence). The length of the CDR3 is 15 residues. V shed 0 bases and J 2 bases; nucleotides not matched to a gene: 4. This CDR3 reads CAWSVGGRAGNTIYF. The CDR3 DNA reads TGTGCCTGGAGTGTAGGGGGCAGGGCTGGAAACACCATATATTTT.

The chain couples TRBV10-3 to TRBJ1-1; 7 nucleotides align to TRBD1. The CDR3 consists of 16 residues. J lost 3 bases, V lost 6 bases, and 13 bases had no gene match. Per germline, CDR1 ENHRY and CDR2 SYGVKD. The CDR3 DNA follows: TGTGCCATCAGCCAACGAGAGGGGGCTGGGGACACTGAAGCTTTCTTT. Encoded protein: CAISQREGAGDTEAFF.

Worth noting for this clone: The same CDR3 is also encoded by other DNA sequences in this sample. The CDR3 bases are TGTGCCAGTAGTAGCAACTACAATGAGCAGTTCTTC. Translating it yields CASSSNYNEQFF. The rearrangement uses TRBV9 and TRBJ2-1; D unclear. The germline gives CDR1 SGDLS, CDR2 YYNGEE. The CDR3 loop spans 12 amino acids. V was shortened by 8 bases and J by 3 bases, with 9 bases between the two germline ends.

The V and J genes are TRBV19 and TRBJ1-1; TRBD1 matches 8 bases. The CDR3 is 14 residues long. Germline V gene lookup returns CDR1 LNHDA and CDR2 SQIVND (reference sequence). The J segment lost 6 bases and the V segment lost 3 bases, leaving 6 bases of the junction unmatched. The CDR3: CASSMDRARAEAFF. For the CDR3, the DNA is TGTGCCAGTAGTATGGACAGGGCTAGGGCTGAAGCTTTCTTT.

The V gene is TRBV27, the J gene TRBJ1-5; 7 bases agree with TRBD1. Germline V gene lookup returns CDR1 MNHEY and CDR2 SMNVEV (reference sequence). J lost 6 bases, V lost 4 bases, and 6 bases had no gene match. CDR3 length: 14 residues. The CDR3 DNA is TGTGCCAGCAGTTATAGACAGGGTGGTCAGCCCCAGCATTTT. It codes for CASSYRQGGQPQHF.

This chain connects TRBV11-2 to TRBJ2-2; no firm D call. Trimming took 6 bases from V and 0 from J, leaving 11 bases between them. In germline, CDR1 is SGHAT, CDR2 FQNNGV. The CDR3 is 15 amino acids. The CDR3 reads CASRTGQSNTGELFF. CDR3 coding DNA: TGTGCCAGCAGGACTGGGCAATCGAACACCGGGGAGCTGTTTTTT.

The genes are TRBV6-5 and TRBJ2-7; 11 bases agree with TRBD2. The CDR3 loop spans 15 amino acids. J was trimmed by 7 bases and V by 4 bases; bases with no gene match: 9. Germline values: CDR1 MNHEY, CDR2 SVGAGI. The CDR3 spells CASSSSLAGEWEQYF. CDR3 DNA: TGTGCCAGCAGTTCATCACTAGCGGGGGAATGGGAGCAGTACTTC.

The CDR3: CSARNADTQYF. As DNA, the CDR3 is TGCAGTGCTCGAAATGCAGATACGCAGTATTTT. The chain has TRBV20-1 and TRBJ2-3; D not certain. Germline CDR1 DFQATT, CDR2 SNEGSKA (reference sequence). The CDR3 has 11 amino acids. Trimming stripped 5 bases from V and 4 bases from J, with 7 bases between.

The genes are TRBV10-2 and TRBJ1-1, with TRBD1 matching over 8 bases. The CDR3 extends over 12 amino acids. After removal of 10 bases from V and 7 bases from J, the junction contained 8 bases not matched to a gene. Germline CDR1 reads WSHSY; CDR2 reads SAAADI. CDR3 coding DNA: TGCGCCACCTTGACAGGGGTGGGTGAAGCTTTCTTT. It codes for CATLTGVGEAFF.

The genes are TRBV30 and TRBJ1-1; 11 bases align to TRBD1. Germline loops: CDR1 GTSNPN, CDR2 SVGIG (reference sequence). After removal of 3 bases from V and 11 bases from J, the junction contained 11 bases not matched to a gene. The CDR3 loop spans 14 amino acids. CDR3 protein: CAWRFGQGAVPAFF. DNA of the CDR3: TGTGCCTGGAGATTTGGACAGGGGGCGGTTCCGGCTTTCTTT.

This CDR3 is CASSDTPLSYEQYF. In DNA form, the CDR3 reads TGTGCCAGCAGTGACACGCCCCTTTCCTACGAGCAGTACTTC. The chain has TRBV6-4 and TRBJ2-7; D gene unclear. Trimming pared 2 bases from V and 1 base from J, leaving 9 bases between. This CDR3 is built from 14 residues. Germline values: CDR1 MRHNA, CDR2 SNTAGT.

The chain employs TRBV20-1 and TRBJ1-1; 8 nucleotides agree with TRBD1. Trimming cost V 3 bases and J 12 bases; bases outside gene matches: 6. The germline V gene has CDR1 DFQATT and CDR2 SNEGSKA (reference sequence). CDR3 size: 11 residues. The CDR3 DNA reads TGCAGTGCTAGTCTACAGGGGGTTCCTTTCTTT. Amino acid sequence: CSASLQGVPFF.

This chain links TRBV7-8 with TRBJ2-3; weak D call: TRBD1 (7 bases). Per the germline V gene, CDR1 is SGHVS and CDR2 is FQNEAQ. This CDR3 spans 16 amino acids. V was cut by 5 bases and J by 1 base, with 16 bases left in between. This chain's CDR3 is CASSGRQGGGTDTQYF. DNA of the CDR3: TGTGCCAGCAGCGGGAGACAGGGAGGAGGCACAGATACGCAGTATTTT.

The table lists this clone with a count of one. V gene TRBV11-2 combines with J gene TRBJ1-2; unclear D gene. CDR1 SGHAT and CDR2 FQNNGV come from the germline V gene. The CDR3 covers 11 residues. V was cut by 5 bases and J by 5 bases, with 6 bases left in between. The CDR3 DNA is TGTGCCAGCAGCACCCCGTATGGCTACACCTTC. As protein: CASSTPYGYTF.

The chain joins TRBV5-1 to TRBJ2-2; D possibly corresponds to TRBD1 (6 bases). CDR1 is SGHRS, CDR2 YFSETQ, per germline. Trimming removed 5 bases from V and 5 bases from J, with 10 bases in between. The CDR3 contains 13 residues. The CDR3 DNA reads as TGCGCCAGCAGTGGCAGGGGTACCGGGGAGCTGTTTTTT. Amino acid sequence: CASSGRGTGELFF.

The chain combines TRBV5-1 with TRBJ1-1; D possibly corresponds to TRBD1 (5 bases). CDR1 is SGHRS and CDR2 is YFSETQ in the germline V gene. The CDR3 spans 15 residues. V was trimmed by 4 bases and J by 3 bases, leaving 16 bases between them. CDR3 loop: CASSQGAGFYTEAFF. CDR3 coding DNA: TGCGCCAGCAGCCAAGGGGCGGGGTTCTACACTGAAGCTTTCTTT. Full variable domain (missing parts from reference TRBV5-1 and TRBJ1-1): KAGVTQTPRYLIKTRGQQVTLSCSPISGHRSVSWYQQTPGQGLQFLFEYFSETQRNKGNFPGRFSGRQFSNSRSEMNVSTLELGDSALYLCASSQGAGFYTEAFFGQGTRLTVV.

V is TRBV5-1 and J is TRBJ2-5, with 11 nucleotides matching TRBD2. The length of the CDR3 is 15 residues. The V gene end was trimmed by 4 bases and the J gene end by 1 base; junction bases not matched to a gene: 3. CDR1 is SGHRS, CDR2 YFSETQ, per germline. CDR3 bases: TGCGCCAGCAGCCCGACTAGCGGGGCCCAAGAGACCCAGTACTTC. It translates to CASSPTSGAQETQYF.

The chain couples TRBV4-1 to TRBJ1-6; D is ambiguous. The CDR3 runs 17 residues. The V and J ends lost 0 bases and 0 bases respectively, with 9 bases between them. CDR1 MGHRA and CDR2 YSYEKL come from the germline V gene. The CDR3 reads CASSQDPPSSYNSPLHF. CDR3 in DNA: TGCGCCAGCAGCCAAGACCCCCCGAGCTCCTATAATTCACCCCTCCACTTT.

The CDR3 loop is CASSDYRKKQYF. The DNA for the CDR3 is TGTGCCAGCAGTGATTACAGGAAGAAGCAGTACTTC. V usage is TRBV25-1 and J usage is TRBJ2-7; maybe TRBD1 (5 bases). Germline V CDR1 and CDR2: MGHDK, SYGVNS. This CDR3 has 12 amino acids. V lost 3 bases and J 8 bases, leaving 11 bases between the germline ends.

J is TRBJ1-5 and V is TRBV5-1, with D possibly being TRBD1 (6 bases). Looked up from germline, CDR1 is SGHRS and CDR2 is YFSETQ. The CDR3 covers 14 residues. V lost 4 bases and J 6 bases, leaving 14 bases between the germline ends. CDR3 bases: TGCGCCAGCAGCCCCGGGGGCGGTGGTCAGCCCCAGCATTTT. This codes for CASSPGGGGQPQHF.

This clone has only a few counts. This rearrangement joins TRBV30 to TRBJ1-2; 8 bases are a match to TRBD1. There are 17 residues in the CDR3. Unmatched junction bases numbered 18, after V lost 5 bases and J lost 4 bases. CDR1 and CDR2 (germline): GTSNPN, SVGIG (reference sequence). As DNA, the CDR3 is TGTGCCTGGGTGGGAGTTTTCGGACAGGGCGCGACCTATGGCTACACCTTC. Protein product: CAWVGVFGQGATYGYTF.

V gene TRBV5-1 combines with J gene TRBJ1-1, with 10 bases that match TRBD1. V lost 4 bases, J lost 3 bases, and 6 bases stayed unmatched. Per the germline V gene, CDR1 is SGHRS and CDR2 is YFSETQ. This CDR3 region has 15 residues. CDR3: CASSVRTGGDTEAFF. CDR3 in DNA: TGCGCCAGCAGCGTGAGGACAGGGGGGGACACTGAAGCTTTCTTT.

The chain uses TRBV11-1 and TRBJ2-7; no clear D. V lost 2 bases to trimming and J lost 5 bases, with 10 bases between them. Germline CDR1 reads SGHAT; CDR2 reads FQDESV (reference sequence). This CDR3 contains 13 residues. The CDR3 loop is CASSLMAWDEQYF. CDR3 in DNA: TGTGCCAGCAGCTTAATGGCGTGGGACGAGCAGTACTTC.

The chain has TRBV6-4 and TRBJ1-3; D not resolved. Trimming left V 3 bases short and J 3 bases short, with 9 bases between. The V gene's germline CDR1 is MRHNA and CDR2 SNTAGT. CDR3 length equals 14 residues. The CDR3 DNA reads as TGTGCCAGCAGTGAATCCGGGAGTGGAAACACCATATATTTT. As protein: CASSESGSGNTIYF.

The genes are TRBV19 and TRBJ2-5; weak D call: TRBD2 (6 bases). CDR1 is LNHDA and CDR2 is SQIVND in the germline V gene (reference sequence). The CDR3 is made up of 13 amino acids. V was trimmed by 2 bases and J by 3 bases, leaving 7 bases between them. The CDR3 DNA reads TGTGCCAGTAGTATACGGAGGGAAGAGACCCAGTACTTC. The encoded protein is CASSIRREETQYF.

The chain links TRBV14 to TRBJ2-3; 9 nucleotides match TRBD2. J gave up 2 bases and V 0 bases, and 9 bases lay outside the gene matches. This CDR3 comprises 18 residues. Germline CDR1 reads SGHDN; CDR2 reads FVKESK. The CDR3 region is CASSQDKEIAGDTDTQYF. CDR3 in DNA: TGTGCCAGCAGCCAAGATAAGGAGATAGCGGGGGACACAGATACGCAGTATTTT.